The rows below give T cell receptor beta chains drawn from one sample of a study of cytomegalovirus exposure and HLA in healthy donors. Profiling relied on immunoSEQ multiplex PCR, and the TCRdb table lists in-frame clones only, not all of them. The sample records under 150,000 clones, 70% to 85% being singletons. Sequencing used PBMCs. The origin of the receptors is a man aged 25 to 40 in good health and CMV-seropositive. Both conserved end residues are part of each CDR3. D genes are given only for firm matches. Some rows have no size entry. The others give once, few or many, or a class for an expanded clone.

clone size | J gene | D gene | V gene | CDR3 DNA | CDR3 protein
. | TRBJ2-3 | . | TRBV19 | TGTGCCAGTAGTCCCCCGGGGGCGGGAGTGGGAGATACGCAGTATTTT | CASSPPGAGVGDTQYF
. | TRBJ1-1 | . | TRBV25-1 | TGTGCCAGCAGCCCTACCACGGGGTCCCCTGAAGCTTTCTTT | CASSPTTGSPEAFF
. | TRBJ1-5 | . | TRBV7-2 | TGTGCCAGCAGCTTAGGGAGTGATAGCAATCAGCCCCAGCATTTT | CASSLGSDSNQPQHF
. | TRBJ2-7 | . | TRBV6-5 | TGTGCCAGCAGTTACAATCCACTCTACGAGCAGTACTTC | CASSYNPLYEQYF
. | TRBJ1-1 | . | TRBV28 | TGTGCCAGCAGTTCACTTGACACTGAAGCTTTCTTT | CASSSLDTEAFF
. | TRBJ2-2 | . | TRBV11-3 | TGTGCCAGCAGCTTAGGCAGGGGCAACACCGGGGAGCTGTTTTTT | CASSLGRGNTGELFF
. | TRBJ2-2 | TRBD2 | TRBV28 | TGTGCCAGCAGCCGGACTAGCGGGGGGACGAACACCGGGGAGCTGTTTTTT | CASSRTSGGTNTGELFF
. | TRBJ2-7 | . | TRBV9 | TGTGCCAGCAGCAAAGTAGGCGGCAGCTCCTACGAGCAGTACTTC | CASSKVGGSSYEQYF
. | TRBJ1-5 | . | TRBV27 | TGTGCCAGCAGTTTAGAAGGGAGTAATCAGCCCCAGCATTTT | CASSLEGSNQPQHF
. | TRBJ1-1 | . | TRBV28 | TGTGCCAGCAGTTTATACAGGGTGAACACTGAAGCTTTCTTT | CASSLYRVNTEAFF
. | TRBJ1-6 | . | TRBV4-1 | TGCGCCAGCAGCCAAGATAGGCAAGGGGTAGGCTCACCCCTCCACTTT | CASSQDRQGVGSPLHF
. | TRBJ1-6 | TRBD1 | TRBV4-2 | TGTGCCAGCAGCCCAAGCTCAACGGACAGGTTATTCTCACCCCTCCACTTT | CASSPSSTDRLFSPLHF
. | TRBJ2-7 | . | TRBV7-8 | TGTGCCAGCAGCTTAGGCGGCCGTAACGAGCAGTACTTC | CASSLGGRNEQYF
. | TRBJ2-1 | TRBD2 | TRBV5-4 | TGTGCCAGCAGCCAAACACTAGCGGGTCGGAATGAGCAGTTCTTC | CASSQTLAGRNEQFF
. | TRBJ2-1 | TRBD1 | TRBV5-1 | TGCGCCAGCTGGGACAGGGGGCGCCGGGCGGGGGAGTACAATGAGCAGTTCTTC | CASWDRGRRAGEYNEQFF
. | TRBJ1-5 | . | TRBV18 | TGTGCCAGCTCACCAGGGGCGACTAGCTTTGACCCCCAGCATTTT | CASSPGATSFDPQHF
. | TRBJ2-7 | TRBD1 | TRBV27 | TGTGCCAGCAGTGCCGAAATAGGGACAGGGGGCCCGTGGGAGCAGTACTTC | CASSAEIGTGGPWEQYF
. | TRBJ2-7 | . | TRBV9 | TGTGCCAGCAGCGTAGGTCCCGGGGGGCTGGACGAGCAGTACTTC | CASSVGPGGLDEQYF
. | TRBJ2-1 | . | TRBV11-2 | TGTGCCAGCAGCTTAGACAGGGGGGTGAGTAGTCAGTTCTTC | CASSLDRGVSSQFF
. | TRBJ2-7 | . | TRBV15 | TGTGCCACCAGCAGAGGGGGAGGAGGTTCCTACGAGCAGTACTTC | CATSRGGGGSYEQYF
. | TRBJ2-5 | . | TRBV7-3 | TGTGCCAGCAGCCGACGATACAGAGAAGAGACCCAGTACTTC | CASSRRYREETQYF
. | TRBJ2-7 | TRBD1 | TRBV7-3 | TGTGCCAGCAGCTCGACAGGGGAGGCCTACGAGCAGTACTTC | CASSSTGEAYEQYF
. | TRBJ2-7 | TRBD1 | TRBV7-9 | TGTGCCAGCAGCTCATCGGGTCACAGGGGCGAGCAGTACTTC | CASSSSGHRGEQYF
once | TRBJ2-7 | TRBD2 | TRBV7-9 | TGTGCCAGCAGCTCCGTGCTAGCGGGAGCCTACGAGCAGTACTTC | CASSSVLAGAYEQYF
. | TRBJ2-5 | . | TRBV29-1 | TGCAGCGTTGAAGCGTACCAAGAGACCCAGTACTTC | CSVEAYQETQYF
. | TRBJ1-1 | TRBD1 | TRBV5-4 | TGTGCCAGCAGCGGCTACAGGGGGAGCACTGAAGCTTTCTTT | CASSGYRGSTEAFF
. | TRBJ1-1 | TRBD1 | TRBV29-1 | TGCAGCGTTGAAGCGGATCGGGCCAGGGGGACTGAAGCTTTCTTT | CSVEADRARGTEAFF
. | TRBJ1-4 | TRBD1 | TRBV7-9 | TGTGCCAGCAGCTTAGGACAGGGAAATGAAAAACTGTTTTTT | CASSLGQGNEKLFF
. | TRBJ2-6 | . | TRBV27 | TGTGCCAGCAGCCTCATTCGCGGGACTGGGGCCAACGTCCTGACTTTC | CASSLIRGTGANVLTF
. | TRBJ2-1 | . | TRBV5-1 | TGCGCCAGCAGCTTGGGGCCCCGCAATGAGCAGTTCTTC | CASSLGPRNEQFF
few | TRBJ2-1 | . | TRBV6-5 | TGTGCCAGCAGTTACTTGGCAGGGAAGAATGAGCAGTTCTTC | CASSYLAGKNEQFF
. | TRBJ2-4 | . | TRBV18 | TGTGCCAGCTCACCGACTCTGGGGGCCGGAGACATTCAGTACTTC | CASSPTLGAGDIQYF
. | TRBJ2-3 | TRBD1 | TRBV2 | TGTGCCAGCAGTGGGGGACAGGGGTTGTTCACAGATACGCAGTATTTT | CASSGGQGLFTDTQYF
. | TRBJ2-5 | TRBD1 | TRBV5-4 | TGTGCCAGCAGCGAAACAGGGGCTGGGACCCAGTACTTC | CASSETGAGTQYF
once | TRBJ2-1 | TRBD2 | TRBV9 | TGTGCCAGCAGCGCAGCGGGACTCCCTTTGAATGAGCAGTTCTTC | CASSAAGLPLNEQFF
. | TRBJ2-7 | TRBD1 | TRBV9 | TGTGCCAGCAGTCCAAGTGGGACAGGGGGTTACGAGCAGTACTTC | CASSPSGTGGYEQYF
. | TRBJ2-1 | TRBD2 | TRBV27 | TGTGCCAGCAGTTTTGGCGGGACTAGAGCGCAGTTCTTC | CASSFGGTRAQFF
. | TRBJ2-2 | . | TRBV27 | TGTGCCAGCAGCTTAGACAGTGTGAACACCGGGGAGCTGTTTTTT | CASSLDSVNTGELFF
. | TRBJ1-5 | TRBD1 | TRBV28 | TGTGCCAGCACTGCCGGGACAGGGGGTAATCAGCCCCAGCATTTT | CASTAGTGGNQPQHF
. | TRBJ1-2 | TRBD1 | TRBV6-5 | TGTGCCAGCAGTCCCCTTGGACAGGGTCACTATGGCTACACCTTC | CASSPLGQGHYGYTF
. | TRBJ2-5 | TRBD2 | TRBV7-9 | TGTTCCAGCAATTTCGGACTAGCGGAAGAGACCCAGTACTTC | CSSNFGLAEETQYF
few | TRBJ1-6 | . | TRBV14 | TGTGCCAGCAGCCACTCTGGACTTGATTCACCCCTCCACTTT | CASSHSGLDSPLHF
. | TRBJ1-1 | . | TRBV6-6 | TGTGCCAGCAGGTCGGACAGGAACACTGAAGCTTTCTTT | CASRSDRNTEAFF
. | TRBJ1-5 | TRBD1 | TRBV18 | TGTGCCAGCTCACCAGGGACAGGGGCAACGAATCAGCCCCAGCATTTT | CASSPGTGATNQPQHF
. | TRBJ2-3 | TRBD2 | TRBV11-2 | TGTGCCAGCAGCTTAGGTCCAGCGGGGAGGGATACGCAGTATTTT | CASSLGPAGRDTQYF